The next 2 T cell receptor beta chains were all read from a single sample in a study of response to subunit inactivated influenza vaccine. TCRdb reprocessed the RT-PCR reads via MiXCR and lists one record per CDR3 protein. This sample has 630,000 or so distinct CDR3 sequences, with 15% to 19% found just once. Sequencing was performed on PBMCs from blood, taken approximately 12 days after vaccination. Receptor source: a man aged 45-65 years who received an inactivated influenza vaccine.

In regard to this clonotype: The germline gene is not matched at one end of the junction; a read error may be the cause. The genes are TRBV11-3 and TRBJ2-1; possible D gene TRBD1, 5 bases. The CDR3 has 13 amino acids. In germline, CDR1 is SGHNT, CDR2 YENEEA. CDR3 sequence reads: CASSLEEKTEQFF. The CDR3 nucleotides are TGTGCCAGCAGCTTGGAAGAGAAGACAGAGCAGTTTTTC. Full variable domain (rest looked up from reference TRBV11-3 and TRBJ2-1): EAGVVQSPRYKIIEKKQPVAFWCNPISGHNTLYWYLQNLGQGPELLIRYENEEAVDDSQLPKDRFSAERLKGVDSTLKIQPAELGDSAVYLCASSLEEKTEQFFGPGTRLTVL.

The chain combines TRBV12-3 or TRBV12-4 with TRBJ2-7; 9 bases fit TRBD1. Trimming cost V 6 bases and J 0 bases; bases outside gene matches: 18. The CDR3 is made up of 19 amino acids. CDR3 sequence reads: CASRPHRDRAFLSSYEQYF. The CDR3 coding sequence is TGTGCCAGCAGGCCGCACCGGGACAGGGCCTTCCTGAGCTCCTACGAGCAGTACTTC.